This T cell receptor (beta chain) stems from a study of T-cell reconstitution after alpha-beta-depleted transplantation in children (dated by TCRdb to between 2015 and 2016). With respect to the entire study: Using TCR repertoire profiling, the study followed T-cell immune reconstitution in a quantitative way in children after TCRalphabeta/CD19-depleted allogeneic hematopoietic cell transplantation.

Per the germline V gene, KGHSH is the CDR1 and LQKENI is the CDR2. Trimmed from V: 2 bases; trimmed from J: 7 bases; junction bases lacking a gene match: 7. The CDR3 holds 14 amino acids from the cysteine to the phenylalanine. Only CDR3 DNA remains: 42 bases, in frame from the first base. According to the study, the label for this sample's treatment or condition signals: allogeneic hematopoietic cell transplantation with graft depleted of TCRalphabeta T cells and CD19 B cells. The children who served as transplant recipients had been given grafts of TCRalphabeta/CD19-depleted allogeneic hematopoietic cells. The library was obtained by PCR. Sequencing was carried out with an Illumina HiSeq 2500. TCR libraries were prepared with molecular barcoding, using unique molecular identifiers to normalize TCRbeta repertoire quantification. In TCRdb, the public reads were trimmed at Q25 with fastp and aligned with MiXCR, with productive beta chains retained. Each record represents a unique CDR3 protein, reported with the most common genes and DNA among its rows. The sample records around 490,000 distinct CDR3 sequences, 10% to 12% of which are singletons. 12% to 15% of the sample lies in the top ten.

In regard to this clonotype: What this receptor recognizes is not known. Qualities for individual bases were not recorded, and no much larger clone is one base off.

Overall study results and their limits: The high TCRbeta diversity at day 60 in some patients was ascribed to recipient T cells and intrathymic progenitors that had survived conditioning. Over subsequent months, a decline in hyperexpanded clone frequencies was noted, and after one year, T-cell counts and TCRbeta diversity were mostly ascribed to newly produced T cells. The apparently early alphabetaT-cell count recovery about two months after transplant was reportedly dependent on only several hundred rapidly expanded clones derived from non-depleted graft cells.

The material sequenced was PBMCs, mostly from graft donor cells, taken 180 days after TCRalphabeta/CD19-depleted stem cell transplant. The receptor's source is a female patient under 10 years old who had a stem cell transplant for aplastic anemia, so the T cells may come from the graft donor. The receptor chain draws on TRBV18 and TRBJ1-1; 7 nucleotides in the junction match TRBD1. DNA sequence: TGTGCCAGCTCACCAAGTCGACAGGGCATTGAAGCTTTCTTT. Translation gives CASSPSRQGIEAFF.